This T cell receptor (beta chain) was sequenced for a study of CXCR3-negative and CXCR3-positive naive CD8 T cells (dated by TCRdb to the late 2010s). Context from the whole study: In total, about 150 million TRB reads were obtained, which works out to roughly 1.5 +/- 0.3 million reads per library. Diversity and physicochemical repertoire analyses were performed on about a dozen donors pooled from two independent experiments. For the TRBV-TRBJ cluster analysis, the naive subsets came from 5 donors, while the memory cells came from 3 donors. General study outcomes and caveats: Within the same donor, TRBV-TRBJ usage looked similar between naive CXCR3-negative and CXCR3-positive cells, but memory cells had distinct patterns. Comparably high repertoire diversity was found in both naive subsets, whereas much lower repertoire diversity was found in memory CD8+ T cells. TRB CDR3s from CXCR3-positive naive cells showed higher hydrophobicity (lower Kidera factor 4), lower energy, and higher strength and volume indices than CXCR3-negative naive cells. CXCR3 expression partially decreased after cryopreservation, so most assays used freshly isolated PBMCs. Surface CD5, linked to self-reactivity in mice, was comparable between naive subsets; TCR interaction strength was therefore also inferred from TRB CDR3 physicochemical properties.

Each CD8+ T cell subset was flow-sorted in triplicate, and approximately 280,000 cells per subset were placed directly into RLT lysis buffer. Naive CD8+ T cells were defined stringently as CD45RO-CCR7+CD27+CD95- to exclude memory contaminants. Peripheral blood mononuclear cells were isolated from buffy coats using standard density gradient centrifugation. A FACSAria III was used to flow-sort naive CD8+ T cells into CXCR3-negative and CXCR3-positive populations. Total RNA was extracted from sorted cells using an RNeasy Mini Kit. Taken from the germline V gene, the CDR1 and CDR2 loops are SGHTA and FQGNSA. Taken from cysteine to phenylalanine, the CDR3 has 15 residues. The protein alone is recorded here. Reads for this sample came from a NextSeq 550. The Human TCR Profiling Kit (MiLaboratory) was used to prepare UMI-labeled 5' RACE TRB cDNA libraries. cDNA synthesis used the entire amount of extracted RNA, and PCR amplification then used the entire amount of cDNA produced. Libraries were prepared in parallel with an identical number of PCR cycles. Per the authors' processing: About 54,000 +/- 9,700 unique UMI-labeled TRB cDNA molecules per library were extracted with MIGEC and MiXCR, with at least two reads per UMI required. On average, each library contained 40,000 +/- 10,000 functional in-frame TRB CDR3 nucleotide clonotypes without stop codons. After downsampling to 5000 UMI-labeled TRB molecules per sample, diversity metrics, including normalized Shannon-Wiener and Chao1, were computed in VDJtools. For the central five CDR3 residues, VDJtools calculated physicochemical properties weighted by clonotype size, namely interaction energy, strength, volume and Kidera factor 4. The reads underwent TCRdb reprocessing, giving one record for each CDR3 protein sequence and no DNA. TCRdb, not the authors, supplied the V and J calls. The table for this sample shows 5,000 to 7,000 distinct CDR3 sequences. Together, the top ten hold roughly 1.9% of the sample.

This clonotype is medium-sized (0.01 to 0.1%) on the basis of its frequency; no count is available. Its antigen remains undetermined. The chain uses TRBV7-2 and TRBJ1-4; TCRdb calls TRBD1, which cannot be checked without DNA. This TCR derives from a human donor in good health. Some clones in this sample may be carry-over from other donors' samples. The specimen sequenced was naive CXCR3+ CD8+ T cells from blood. What the cell subset or site label conveys for this sample: CD45RO-CCR7+CD27+CD95- naive CD8+ T cells expressing CXCR3 (TNR3+). The CDR3 here reads CASSWGAGTDEKLFF.